One and the same sample provided the 5 T cell receptor beta chains below, sequenced in a study of control samples from healthy donors and cancer patients. Using immunoSEQ multiplex PCR, the repertoire was profiled, and TCRdb retains in-frame clones only, with some absent. Found here are some 160,000 clones, approximately 90% of them singletons; the top ten hold about 0.64%. The specimen was blood. These receptor sequences come from a woman under 40 in good health.

The rearrangement links TRBV28 to TRBJ2-7; either TRBD1 or TRBD2 may supply D (6 bases each). The V gene lost 7 bases and the J gene lost 4 bases, with 20 bases spanning the gap. CDR3 length: 15 residues. Germline V lookup: CDR1 MDHEN, CDR2 SYDVKM. The CDR3 loop is CASTPQPRGPYEQYF. The CDR3 DNA sequence: TGTGCCAGCACCCCACAGCCACGGGGGCCTTACGAGCAGTACTTC.

V is TRBV6-5 and J is TRBJ2-1; 7 nucleotides align to TRBD1. The ends lost 1 base at V and 5 bases at J; junction bases unmatched: 2. Germline V CDR1 and CDR2: MNHEY, SVGAGI. The CDR3 covers 14 residues. The CDR3 is CASSYYRGHNEQFF. The CDR3, as DNA: TGTGCCAGCAGTTACTACAGGGGCCACAATGAGCAGTTCTTC.

The rearrangement joins TRBV7-2 to TRBJ2-1, with TRBD2 identical over 13 bases. J was trimmed by 8 bases and V by 1 base; bases with no gene match: 8. In germline, CDR1 is SGHTA, CDR2 FQGNSA. The CDR3 runs 17 residues. The CDR3 loop reads CASSLELAGGPLDEQFF. DNA for the CDR3: TGTGCCAGCAGCTTAGAACTAGCGGGAGGGCCTTTGGATGAGCAGTTCTTC.

V usage is TRBV5-1 and J usage is TRBJ2-5; 9 bases align to TRBD1. V shed 5 bases and J 4 bases; nucleotides not matched to a gene: 6. The CDR3 consists of 14 residues. The germline V gene encodes CDR1 SGHRS and CDR2 YFSETQ. In DNA form, the CDR3 reads TGCGCCAGCAGTTCGAGGACAGGGGCAGAGACCCAGTACTTC. Protein: CASSSRTGAETQYF.

V is TRBV28 and J is TRBJ2-7; D is unclear. Germline-derived CDR1 and CDR2 are MDHEN and SYDVKM. CDR3 size: 13 residues. V lost 10 bases and J lost 0, with 13 bases in between. The CDR3 loop is CATNSVISYEQYF. As DNA, the CDR3 is TGTGCCACCAATAGTGTTATCTCCTACGAGCAGTACTTC.